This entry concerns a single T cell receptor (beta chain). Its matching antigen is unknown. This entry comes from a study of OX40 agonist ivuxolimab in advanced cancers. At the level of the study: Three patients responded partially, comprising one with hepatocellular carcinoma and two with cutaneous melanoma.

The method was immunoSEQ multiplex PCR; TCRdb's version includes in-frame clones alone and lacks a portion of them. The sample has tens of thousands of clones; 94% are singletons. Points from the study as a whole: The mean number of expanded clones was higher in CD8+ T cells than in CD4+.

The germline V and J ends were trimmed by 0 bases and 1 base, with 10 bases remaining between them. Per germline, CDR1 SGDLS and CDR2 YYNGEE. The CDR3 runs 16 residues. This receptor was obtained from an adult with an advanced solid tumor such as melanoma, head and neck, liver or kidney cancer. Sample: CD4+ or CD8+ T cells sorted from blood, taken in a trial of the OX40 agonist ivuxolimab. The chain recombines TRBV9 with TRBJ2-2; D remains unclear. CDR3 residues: CASSVDPTLNTGELFF. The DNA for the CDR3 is TGTGCCAGCAGCGTAGATCCTACCTTGAACACCGGGGAGCTGTTTTTT.